Listed here is a single T cell receptor (beta chain). Its antigen remains unidentified. CDR1 and CDR2 from the germline V gene are SGDLS and YYNGEE. Trimming took 7 bases from V and 0 from J, leaving 17 bases between them. This CDR3 is built from 15 residues. Clinical symptoms, serum thyroxine, TRAb, thyroid ultrasound and orbital computed tomography determined diagnosis. The data were obtained in a study of Graves' ophthalmopathy and Graves' hyperthyroidism. Broader study findings: The blood repertoire also included most expanded thyroid clonotypes above 0.001 frequency.

RNA transcripts yielded amplified TCR beta CDR3 regions. First-round RT-PCR used HTBI primers; second-round multiplex PCR followed. MiXCR, run by TCRdb on the multiplex PCR reads, gives a single entry per CDR3 protein. The table includes approximately 540,000 distinct CDR3 sequences, about 40% detected once. V and J are TRBV9 and TRBJ2-7; weak D call: TRBD2 (5 bases). The receptor was isolated from an adult man with Graves' hyperthyroidism. Specimen: peripheral blood or thyroid tissue (not recorded which). CDR3: CASAHTLRGSYEQYF. DNA for the CDR3: TGTGCCAGCGCTCATACCCTACGGGGCTCCTACGAGCAGTACTTC.